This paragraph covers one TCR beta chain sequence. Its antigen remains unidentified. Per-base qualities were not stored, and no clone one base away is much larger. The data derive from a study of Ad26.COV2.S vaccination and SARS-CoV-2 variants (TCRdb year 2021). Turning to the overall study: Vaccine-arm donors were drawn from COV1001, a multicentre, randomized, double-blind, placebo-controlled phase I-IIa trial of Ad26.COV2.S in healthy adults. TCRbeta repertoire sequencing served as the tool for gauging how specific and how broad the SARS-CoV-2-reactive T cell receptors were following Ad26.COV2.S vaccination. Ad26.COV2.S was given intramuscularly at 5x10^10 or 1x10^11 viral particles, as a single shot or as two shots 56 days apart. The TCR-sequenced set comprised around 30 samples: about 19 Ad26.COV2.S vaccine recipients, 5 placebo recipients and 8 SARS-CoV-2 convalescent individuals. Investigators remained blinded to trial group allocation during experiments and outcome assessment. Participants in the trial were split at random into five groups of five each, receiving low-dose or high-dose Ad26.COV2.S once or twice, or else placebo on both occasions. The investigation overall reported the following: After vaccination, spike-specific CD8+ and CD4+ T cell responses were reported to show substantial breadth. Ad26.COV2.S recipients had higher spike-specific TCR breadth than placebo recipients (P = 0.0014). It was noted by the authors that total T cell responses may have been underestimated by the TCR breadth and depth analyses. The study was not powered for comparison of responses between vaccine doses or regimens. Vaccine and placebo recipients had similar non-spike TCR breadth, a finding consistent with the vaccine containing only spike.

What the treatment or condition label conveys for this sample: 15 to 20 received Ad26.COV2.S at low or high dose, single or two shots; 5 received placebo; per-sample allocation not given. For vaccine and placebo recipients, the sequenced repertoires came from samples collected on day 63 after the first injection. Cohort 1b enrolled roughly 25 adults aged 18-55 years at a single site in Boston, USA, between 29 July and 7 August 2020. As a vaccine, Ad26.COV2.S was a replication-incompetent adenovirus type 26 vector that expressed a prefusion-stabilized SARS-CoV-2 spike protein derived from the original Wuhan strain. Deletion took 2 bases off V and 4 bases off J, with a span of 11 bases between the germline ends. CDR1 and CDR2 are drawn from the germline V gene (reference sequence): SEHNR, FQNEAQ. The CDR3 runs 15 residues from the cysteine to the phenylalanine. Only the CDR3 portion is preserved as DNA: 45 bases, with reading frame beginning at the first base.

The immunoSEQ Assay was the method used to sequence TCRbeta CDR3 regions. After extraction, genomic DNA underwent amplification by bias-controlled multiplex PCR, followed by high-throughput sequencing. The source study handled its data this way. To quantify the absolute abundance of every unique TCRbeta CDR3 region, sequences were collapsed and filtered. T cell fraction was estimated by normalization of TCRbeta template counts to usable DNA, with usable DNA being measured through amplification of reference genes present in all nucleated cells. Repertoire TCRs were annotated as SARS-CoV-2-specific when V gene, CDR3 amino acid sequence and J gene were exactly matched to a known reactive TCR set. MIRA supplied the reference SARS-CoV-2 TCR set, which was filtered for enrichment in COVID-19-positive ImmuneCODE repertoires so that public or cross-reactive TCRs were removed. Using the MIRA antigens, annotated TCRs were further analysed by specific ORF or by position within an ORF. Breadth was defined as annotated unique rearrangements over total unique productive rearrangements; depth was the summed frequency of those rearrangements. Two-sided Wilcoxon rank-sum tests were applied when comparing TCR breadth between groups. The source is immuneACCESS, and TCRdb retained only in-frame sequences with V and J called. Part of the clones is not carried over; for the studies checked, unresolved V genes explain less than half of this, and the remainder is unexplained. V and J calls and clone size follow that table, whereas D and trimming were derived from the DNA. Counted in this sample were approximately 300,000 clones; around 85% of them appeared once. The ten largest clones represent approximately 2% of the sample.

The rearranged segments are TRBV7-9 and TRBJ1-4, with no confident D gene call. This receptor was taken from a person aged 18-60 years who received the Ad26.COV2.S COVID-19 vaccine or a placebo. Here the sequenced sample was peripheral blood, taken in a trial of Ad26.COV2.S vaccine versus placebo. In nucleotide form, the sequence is TGTGCCAGCAGCTTATTCGGTCAGGTTAATGAAAAACTGTTTTTT. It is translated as CASSLFGQVNEKLFF.